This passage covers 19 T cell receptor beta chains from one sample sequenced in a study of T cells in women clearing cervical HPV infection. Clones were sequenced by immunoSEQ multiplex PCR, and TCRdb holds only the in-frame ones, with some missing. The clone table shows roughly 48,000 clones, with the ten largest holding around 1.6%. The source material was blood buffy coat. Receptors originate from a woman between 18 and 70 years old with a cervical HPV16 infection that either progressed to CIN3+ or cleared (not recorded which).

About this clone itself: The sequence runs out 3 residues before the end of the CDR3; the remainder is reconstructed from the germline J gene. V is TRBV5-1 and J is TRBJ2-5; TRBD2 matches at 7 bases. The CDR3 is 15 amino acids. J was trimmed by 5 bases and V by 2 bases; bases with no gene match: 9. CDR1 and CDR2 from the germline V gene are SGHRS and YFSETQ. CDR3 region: CASSFPSGGSETQYF. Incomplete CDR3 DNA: TGCGCCAGCAGCTTCCCATCCGGCGGGAGCGAGACC.

Here the CDR3 reads CASETRRSTDTQYF. CDR3 bases read: TGTGCCAGCGAGACAAGGCGAAGCACAGATACG. V and J are TRBV2 and TRBJ2-3; the D is unclear. The CDR3 end is not reached by the read, which stops 3 residues before it; the germline J gene fills it in. Germline V CDR1 and CDR2: SNHLY, FYNNEI. This CDR3 is built from 14 residues. V lost 8 bases and J lost 0, with 12 bases in between.

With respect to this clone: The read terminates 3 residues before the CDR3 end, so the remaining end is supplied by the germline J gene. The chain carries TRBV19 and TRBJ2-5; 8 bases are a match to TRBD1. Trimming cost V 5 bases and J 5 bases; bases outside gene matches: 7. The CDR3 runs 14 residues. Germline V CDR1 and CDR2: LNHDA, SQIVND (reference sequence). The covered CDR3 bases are TGTGCCAGTAGTCACGGACAGGGTTGGGAGACC. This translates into CASSHGQGWET. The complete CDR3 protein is CASSHGQGWETQYF.

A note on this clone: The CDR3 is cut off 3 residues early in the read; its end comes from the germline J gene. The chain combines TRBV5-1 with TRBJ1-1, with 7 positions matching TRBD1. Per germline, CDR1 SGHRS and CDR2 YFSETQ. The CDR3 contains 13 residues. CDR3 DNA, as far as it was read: TGCGCCAGCAGCGGTGGGACAGAACAGGAA. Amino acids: CASSGGTEQE. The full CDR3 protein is CASSGGTEQEAFF.

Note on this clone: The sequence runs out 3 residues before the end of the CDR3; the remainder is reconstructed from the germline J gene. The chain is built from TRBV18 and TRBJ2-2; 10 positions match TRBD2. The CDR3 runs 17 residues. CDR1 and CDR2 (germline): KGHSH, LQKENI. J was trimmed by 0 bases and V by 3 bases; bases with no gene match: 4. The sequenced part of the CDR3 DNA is TGTGCCAGCTCACCTTCTAGCGGGGGTGCGAACACCGGGGAG. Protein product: CASSPSSGGANTGE. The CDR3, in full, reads CASSPSSGGANTGELFF.

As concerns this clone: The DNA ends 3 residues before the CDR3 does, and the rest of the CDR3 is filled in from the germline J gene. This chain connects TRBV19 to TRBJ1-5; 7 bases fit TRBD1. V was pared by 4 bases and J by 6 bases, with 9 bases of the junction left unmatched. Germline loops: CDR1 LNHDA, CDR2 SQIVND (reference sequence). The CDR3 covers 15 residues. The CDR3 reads CASSKSDRIFQPQHF. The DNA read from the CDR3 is TGTGCCAGTAGTAAATCGGACAGGATATTTCAGCCC.

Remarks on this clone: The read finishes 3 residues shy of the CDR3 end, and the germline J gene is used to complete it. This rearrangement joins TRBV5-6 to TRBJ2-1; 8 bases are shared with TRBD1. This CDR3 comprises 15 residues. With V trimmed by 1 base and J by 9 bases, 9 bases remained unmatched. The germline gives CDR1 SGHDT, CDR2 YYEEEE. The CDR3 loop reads CASSLLDRDSFEQFF. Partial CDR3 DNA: TGTGCCAGCAGCTTGTTGGACAGGGATTCGTTTGAG.

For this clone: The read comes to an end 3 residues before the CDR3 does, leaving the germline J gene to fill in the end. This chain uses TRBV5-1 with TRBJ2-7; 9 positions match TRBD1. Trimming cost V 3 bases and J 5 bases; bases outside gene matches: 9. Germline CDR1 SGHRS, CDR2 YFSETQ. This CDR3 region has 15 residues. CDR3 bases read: TGCGCCAGCAGCTCCCTACAGGGGGCGCGCCACGAG. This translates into CASSSLQGARHE. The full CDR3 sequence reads CASSSLQGARHEQYF.

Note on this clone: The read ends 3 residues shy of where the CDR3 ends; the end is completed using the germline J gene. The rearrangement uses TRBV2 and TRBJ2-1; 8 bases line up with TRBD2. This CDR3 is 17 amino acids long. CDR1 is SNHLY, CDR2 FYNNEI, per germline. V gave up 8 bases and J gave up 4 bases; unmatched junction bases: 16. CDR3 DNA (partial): TGTGCCAGCGAAACGGGGGGCGGGAGGCTTAATTACAATGAG. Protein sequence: CASETGGGRLNYNE. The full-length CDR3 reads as CASETGGGRLNYNEQFF. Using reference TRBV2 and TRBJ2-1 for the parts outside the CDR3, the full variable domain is EPEVTQTPSHQVTQMGQEVILRCVPISNHLYFYWYRQILGQKVEFLVSFYNNEISEKSEIFDDQFSVERPDGSNFTLKIRSTKLEDSAMYFCASETGGGRLNYNEQFFGPGTRLTVL.

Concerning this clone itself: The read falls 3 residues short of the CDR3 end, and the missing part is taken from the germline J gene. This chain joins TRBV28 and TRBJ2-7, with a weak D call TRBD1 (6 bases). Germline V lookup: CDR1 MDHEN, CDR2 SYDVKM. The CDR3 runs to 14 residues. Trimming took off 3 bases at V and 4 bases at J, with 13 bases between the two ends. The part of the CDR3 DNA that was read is TGTGCCAGCAGTTTTACAGGGTCTAGGTACGAG. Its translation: CASSFTGSRYE. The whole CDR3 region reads CASSFTGSRYEQYF.

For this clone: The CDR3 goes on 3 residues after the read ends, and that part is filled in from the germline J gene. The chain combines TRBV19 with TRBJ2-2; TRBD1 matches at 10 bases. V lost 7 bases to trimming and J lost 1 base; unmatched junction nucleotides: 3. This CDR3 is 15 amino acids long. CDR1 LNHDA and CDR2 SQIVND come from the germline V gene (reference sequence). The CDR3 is CASTWDRGNTGELFF. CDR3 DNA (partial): TGTGCCAGTACCTGGGACAGGGGGAACACCGGGGAG.

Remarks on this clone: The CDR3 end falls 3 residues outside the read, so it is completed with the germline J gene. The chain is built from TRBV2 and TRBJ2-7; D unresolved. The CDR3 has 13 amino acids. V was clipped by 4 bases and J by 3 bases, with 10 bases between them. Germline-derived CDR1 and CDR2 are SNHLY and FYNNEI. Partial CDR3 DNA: TGTGCCAGCAGTGCGAGTAGAAACTACGAG. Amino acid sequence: CASSASRNYE. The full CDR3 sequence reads CASSASRNYEQYF. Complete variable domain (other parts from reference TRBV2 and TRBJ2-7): EPEVTQTPSHQVTQMGQEVILRCVPISNHLYFYWYRQILGQKVEFLVSFYNNEISEKSEIFDDQFSVERPDGSNFTLKIRSTKLEDSAMYFCASSASRNYEQYFGPGTRLTVT.

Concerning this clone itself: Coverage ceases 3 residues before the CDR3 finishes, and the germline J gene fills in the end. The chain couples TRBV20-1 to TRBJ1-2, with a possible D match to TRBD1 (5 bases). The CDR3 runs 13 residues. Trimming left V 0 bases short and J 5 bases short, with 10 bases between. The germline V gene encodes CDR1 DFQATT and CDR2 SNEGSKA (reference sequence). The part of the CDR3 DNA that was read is TGCAGTGCTAGAGATCAGGGAGGGTATGGC. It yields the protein CSARDQGGYG. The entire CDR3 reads CSARDQGGYGYTF.

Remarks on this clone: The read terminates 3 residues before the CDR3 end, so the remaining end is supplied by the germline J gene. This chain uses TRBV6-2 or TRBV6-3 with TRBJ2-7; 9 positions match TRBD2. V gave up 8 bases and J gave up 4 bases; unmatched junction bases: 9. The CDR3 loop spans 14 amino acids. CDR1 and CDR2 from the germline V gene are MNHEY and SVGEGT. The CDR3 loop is CASCWRGGGYEQYF. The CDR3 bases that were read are TGTGCCAGCTGCTGGCGGGGGGGCGGATACGAG.

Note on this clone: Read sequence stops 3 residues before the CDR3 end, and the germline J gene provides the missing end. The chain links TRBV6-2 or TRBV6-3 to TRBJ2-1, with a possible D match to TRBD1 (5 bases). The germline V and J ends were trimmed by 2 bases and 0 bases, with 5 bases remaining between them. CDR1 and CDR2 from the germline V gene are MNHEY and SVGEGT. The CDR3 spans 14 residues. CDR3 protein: CASSYQGSYNEQFF. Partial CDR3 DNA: TGTGCCAGCAGTTACCAGGGCTCCTACAATGAG.

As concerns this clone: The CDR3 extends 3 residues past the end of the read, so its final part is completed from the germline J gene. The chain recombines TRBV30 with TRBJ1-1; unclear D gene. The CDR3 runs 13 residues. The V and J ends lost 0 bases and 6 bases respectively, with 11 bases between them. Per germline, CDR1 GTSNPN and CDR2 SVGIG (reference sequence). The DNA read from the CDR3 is TGTGCCTGGAGTGTTAGGTTGGGCGCTGAA. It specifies CAWSVRLGAE. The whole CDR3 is CAWSVRLGAEAFF.

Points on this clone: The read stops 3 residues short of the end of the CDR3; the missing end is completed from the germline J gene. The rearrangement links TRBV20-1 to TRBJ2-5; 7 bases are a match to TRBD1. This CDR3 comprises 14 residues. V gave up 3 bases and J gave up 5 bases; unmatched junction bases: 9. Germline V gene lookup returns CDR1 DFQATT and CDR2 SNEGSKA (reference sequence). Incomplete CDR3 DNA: TGCAGTGCTAGTGAAAGGGGGCGCGGGGAGACC. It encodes CSASERGRGET. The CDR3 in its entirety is CSASERGRGETQYF.

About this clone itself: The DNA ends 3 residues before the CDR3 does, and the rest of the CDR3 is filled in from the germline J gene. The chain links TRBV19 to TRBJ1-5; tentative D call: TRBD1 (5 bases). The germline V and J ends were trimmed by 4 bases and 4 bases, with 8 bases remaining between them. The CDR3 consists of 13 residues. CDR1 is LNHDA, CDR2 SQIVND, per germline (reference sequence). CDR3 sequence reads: CASSRAGNQPQHF. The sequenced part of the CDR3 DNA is TGTGCCAGTAGTAGGGCAGGGAATCAGCCC.

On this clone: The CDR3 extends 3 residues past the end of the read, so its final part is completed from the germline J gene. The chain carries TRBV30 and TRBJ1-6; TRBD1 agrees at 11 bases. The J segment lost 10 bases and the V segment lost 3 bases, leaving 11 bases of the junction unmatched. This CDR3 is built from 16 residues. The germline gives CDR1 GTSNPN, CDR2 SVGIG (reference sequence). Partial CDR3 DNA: TGTGCCTGGAGCTGGACAGGGGGCTGGGTAGGATCACCC. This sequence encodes CAWSWTGGWVGSP. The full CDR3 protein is CAWSWTGGWVGSPLHF.